The sequence of this T cell receptor beta chain was determined in a study of T-cell memory formation after mild COVID-19. Study results and limitations: Memory sampled before infection contained some responding clones, suggesting cross-reactive memory joined. Among clones contracting day 15 to 85, CD4/CD8 was balanced, whereas later expanders leaned CD4+. The CD4+ clones that contracted clustered mainly within CM and EM, and the CD8+ clones concentrated in EMRA.

Sample barcodes and UMIs were carried by the TCR alpha and TCR beta cDNA libraries that 5'RACE generated with constant-segment primers. MiXCR was run by TCRdb on the 5' RACE reads, yielding one entry per CDR3 protein. The sample lists 380,000 or so distinct CDR3 sequences; approximately 15% were seen once. This clonotype was counted a single time. The antigen remains undetermined. V was cut by 3 bases and J by 3 bases, with 9 bases left in between. CDR1 and CDR2 from the germline V gene are MNHNS and SASEGT. The CDR3 consists of 14 residues. Material for sequencing was PBMCs or a T cell subset sorted from them (not recorded which). The source is a man younger than 35 who had mild COVID-19 (a few samples of this study predate the infection). Cell type and time point are not known. The rearrangement links TRBV6-1 to TRBJ1-5; D gene uncertain. CDR3 amino acids: CASSDSGINQPQHF. In DNA, the CDR3 is TGTGCCAGCAGTGACTCGGGGATCAATCAGCCCCAGCATTTT.